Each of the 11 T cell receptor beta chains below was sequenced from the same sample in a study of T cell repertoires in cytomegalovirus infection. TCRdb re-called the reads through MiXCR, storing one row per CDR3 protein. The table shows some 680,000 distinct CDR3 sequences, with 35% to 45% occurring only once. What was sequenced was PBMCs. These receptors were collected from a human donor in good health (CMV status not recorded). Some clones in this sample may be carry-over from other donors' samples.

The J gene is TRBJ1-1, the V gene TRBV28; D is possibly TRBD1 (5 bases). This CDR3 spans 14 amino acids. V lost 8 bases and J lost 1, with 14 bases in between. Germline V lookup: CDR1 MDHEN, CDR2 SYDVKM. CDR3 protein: CASQTGGSNTEAFF. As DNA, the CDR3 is TGTGCCAGCCAGACGGGGGGGTCGAACACTGAAGCTTTCTTT.

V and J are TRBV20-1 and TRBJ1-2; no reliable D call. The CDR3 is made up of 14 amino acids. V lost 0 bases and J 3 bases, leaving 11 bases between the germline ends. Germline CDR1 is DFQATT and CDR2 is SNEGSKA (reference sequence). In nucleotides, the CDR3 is TGCAGTGCTAGAGAGGGTGGCCAGCACTATGGCTACACCTTC. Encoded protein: CSAREGGQHYGYTF.

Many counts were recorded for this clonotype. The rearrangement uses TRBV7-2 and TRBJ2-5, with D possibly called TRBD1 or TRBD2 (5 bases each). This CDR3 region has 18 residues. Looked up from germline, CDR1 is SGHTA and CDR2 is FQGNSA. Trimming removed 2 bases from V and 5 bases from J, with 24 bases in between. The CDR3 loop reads CASSLTGPTLPRPETQYF. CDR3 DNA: TGTGCCAGCAGCTTAACGGGACCGACACTCCCTAGGCCTGAGACCCAGTACTTC.

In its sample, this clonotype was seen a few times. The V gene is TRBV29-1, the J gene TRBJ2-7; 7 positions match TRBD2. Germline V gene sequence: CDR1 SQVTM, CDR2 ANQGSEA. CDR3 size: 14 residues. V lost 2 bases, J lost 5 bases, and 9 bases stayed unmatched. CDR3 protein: CSVELAGEGHEQYF. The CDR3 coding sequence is TGCAGCGTTGAACTCGCGGGAGAGGGTCACGAGCAGTACTTC.

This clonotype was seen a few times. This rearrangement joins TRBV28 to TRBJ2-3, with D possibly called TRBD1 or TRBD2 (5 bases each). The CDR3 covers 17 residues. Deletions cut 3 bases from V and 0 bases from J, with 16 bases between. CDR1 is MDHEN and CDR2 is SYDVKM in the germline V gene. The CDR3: CASSFGETDPSTDTQYF. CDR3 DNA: TGTGCCAGCAGTTTCGGGGAGACAGACCCTAGCACAGATACGCAGTATTTT.

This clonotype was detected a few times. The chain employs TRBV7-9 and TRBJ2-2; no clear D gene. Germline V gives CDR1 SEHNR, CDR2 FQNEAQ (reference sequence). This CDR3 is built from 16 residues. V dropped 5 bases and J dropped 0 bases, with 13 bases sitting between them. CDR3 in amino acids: CASSPRWEANTGELFF. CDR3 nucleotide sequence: TGTGCCAGCAGCCCCCGATGGGAAGCGAACACCGGGGAGCTGTTTTTT. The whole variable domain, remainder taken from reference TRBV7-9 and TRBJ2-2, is DTGVSQNPRHKITKRGQNVTFRCDPISEHNRLYWYRQTLGQGPEFLTYFQNEAQLEKSRLLSDRFSAERPKGSFSTLEIQRTEQGDSAMYLCASSPRWEANTGELFFGEGSRLTVL.

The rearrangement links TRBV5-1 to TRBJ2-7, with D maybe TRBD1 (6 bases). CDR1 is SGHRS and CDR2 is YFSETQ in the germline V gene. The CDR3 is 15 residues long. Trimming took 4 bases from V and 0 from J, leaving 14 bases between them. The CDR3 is CASSLTGSSSYEQYF. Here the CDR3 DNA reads TGCGCCAGCAGCCTAACAGGGTCGAGCTCCTACGAGCAGTACTTC.

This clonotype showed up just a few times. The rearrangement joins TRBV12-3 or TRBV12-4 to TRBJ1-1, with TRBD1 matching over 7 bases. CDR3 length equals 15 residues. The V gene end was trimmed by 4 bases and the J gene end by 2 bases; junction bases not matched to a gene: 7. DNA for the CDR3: TGTGCCAGCAGTTACCGGGGGACAGTTAACACTGAAGCTTTCTTT. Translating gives CASSYRGTVNTEAFF.

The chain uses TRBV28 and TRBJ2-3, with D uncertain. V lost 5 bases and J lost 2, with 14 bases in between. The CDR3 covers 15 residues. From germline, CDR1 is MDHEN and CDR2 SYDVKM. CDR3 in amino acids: CASSAPGAHTDTQYF. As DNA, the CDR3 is TGTGCCAGCAGTGCCCCGGGCGCGCACACAGATACGCAGTATTTT.

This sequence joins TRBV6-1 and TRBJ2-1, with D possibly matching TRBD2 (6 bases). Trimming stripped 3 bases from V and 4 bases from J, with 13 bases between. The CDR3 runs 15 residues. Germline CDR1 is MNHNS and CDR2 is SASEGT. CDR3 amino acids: CASSDAGRLYNEQFF. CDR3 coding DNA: TGTGCCAGCAGTGACGCGGGACGGCTATACAATGAGCAGTTCTTC.

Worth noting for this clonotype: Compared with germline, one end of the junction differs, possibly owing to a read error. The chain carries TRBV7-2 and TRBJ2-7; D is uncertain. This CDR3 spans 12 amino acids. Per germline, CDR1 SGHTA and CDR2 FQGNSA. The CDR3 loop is CASSSGPYDPSF. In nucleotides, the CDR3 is TGTGCCAGCAGCTCCGGACCCTACGATCCTTCCTTC.